The T cell receptor (beta chain) under discussion was sequenced for a study of blood T cell repertoires in COVID-19. The overall study: The samples span acute and convalescent COVID-19 from the United States, Italy and Spain. Sample material is recorded as cDNA or gDNA derived from T cells, B-cell-depleted T cells, or PBMCs.

Only a few counts were recorded for this clone. Authors' data handling: Reference gene primer amplification in the assay estimated nucleated cell counts. TCRdb's table, derived via immunoSEQ multiplex PCR, lists solely in-frame clones and lacks some. That table gives V, J and clone size, and the DNA gave D and trimming. The sample holds about 160,000 clones; roughly 79% are singletons and the top ten take around a fifth. This CDR3 is built from 15 residues. Looked up from germline, CDR1 is LNHDA and CDR2 is SQIVND (reference sequence). Trimming removed 6 bases from V and 6 bases from J; junction bases left unmatched: 7.

The sample was peripheral blood. The clonotype was recovered from an elderly woman with acute or convalescent COVID-19. V is TRBV19 and J is TRBJ2-1; 11 positions agree with TRBD1. The chain's CDR3 is CASREGTGGSNEQFF. The CDR3 region has the DNA TGTGCCAGTAGGGAAGGGACAGGGGGTTCCAATGAGCAGTTCTTC.